This record covers a single T cell receptor (beta chain). Germline-derived CDR1 and CDR2 are SGHAT and FQNNGV. The CDR3 totals 16 residues. The ends were cut back, 6 bases at V and 4 bases at J, with 22 bases in the middle. The data stem from a study of blood T cell repertoires in COVID-19. As for the study in general: T cells, B-cell-depleted T cells, or PBMCs supplied cDNA or gDNA.

Measured with immunoSEQ multiplex PCR; TCRdb has only the in-frame clones, and not every one. The profile shows nearly 300,000 clones, around 84% of them singletons. The sequenced sample was peripheral blood. The sequence was obtained from a human donor with COVID-19, enrolled during active disease. The donor label of this sample is uncertain. The rearrangement joins TRBV11-2 to TRBJ2-7; possibly TRBD2 for D (5 bases). In DNA, the CDR3 is TGTGCCAGCAGTCCTTTAGCGCGCACCTCCTTTTACGAGCAGTACTTC. This gives the protein CASSPLARTSFYEQYF.